This record covers a single T cell receptor beta chain. Its target is unknown. Germline assignment: CDR1 KGHSH and CDR2 LQKENI. V was cut by 3 bases and J by 4 bases, with 12 bases left in between. This CDR3 has 14 residues. This sample stems from a study of T cell responses to AZD1222 COVID-19 vaccine. Regarding the study as a whole: Reportedly, close to half of spike-specific TCRs are directed against unmutated variant regions. Clonal diversity was possibly underestimated, and white British individuals and females predominated among donors.

Method: immunoSEQ multiplex PCR; TCRdb's copy keeps in-frame clones and lacks some. The table has under 140,000 clones, roughly 90% seen once. The material was peripheral blood, obtained on day 0 of AZD1222 vaccination. The sequence came from an adult in good health. The V and J genes are TRBV18 and TRBJ2-5; D ambiguous. This CDR3 is CASSPVDGGETQYF. CDR3 coding DNA: TGTGCCAGCTCACCCGTGGACGGCGGAGAGACCCAGTACTTC.